A single sample gave rise to the 9 T cell receptor beta chains below, sequenced in a study of T-cell reconstitution after alpha-beta-depleted transplantation in children. Construction of the TCRbeta library involved unique molecular identifiers. From the PCR reads, TCRdb called clonotypes with MiXCR, one entry per CDR3 protein. This sample carries around 600,000 distinct CDR3 sequences, about 21% of them seen once, and the ten largest clones take 14%. The sequenced sample was PBMCs, mostly from graft donor cells, obtained 360 days after TCRalphabeta/CD19-depleted stem cell transplant. Every receptor here comes from a boy in the first two years of life who had a stem cell transplant for acute myeloid leukemia, so the T cells may come from the graft donor.

The table lists this clonotype with a few counts. The chain joins TRBV3-1 to TRBJ1-1; D is ambiguous. This CDR3 region has 15 residues. V was pared by 0 bases and J by 5 bases, with 13 bases between. Germline V gene data show CDR1 as LGHDT and CDR2 as YNNKEL (reference sequence). Written as DNA, the CDR3 is TGTGCCAGCAGCCAAGATCCGGGGAGGGCGACTGAAGCTTTCTTT. Protein product: CASSQDPGRATEAFF.

V usage is TRBV7-9 and J usage is TRBJ2-1; TRBD2 matches at 11 bases. V shed 8 bases, J shed 3 bases, and the junction held 9 bases outside the gene matches. From germline, CDR1 is SEHNR and CDR2 FQNEAQ (reference sequence). This CDR3 spans 16 amino acids. The CDR3 spells CASGSPSGGIYNEQFF. In DNA form, the CDR3 reads TGTGCCAGCGGGTCCCCTAGCGGGGGGATCTACAATGAGCAGTTCTTC. Full variable domain (rest looked up from reference TRBV7-9 and TRBJ2-1): DTGVSQNPRHKITKRGQNVTFRCDPISEHNRLYWYRQTLGQGPEFLTYFQNEAQLEKSRLLSDRFSAERPKGSFSTLEIQRTEQGDSAMYLCASGSPSGGIYNEQFFGPGTRLTVL.

This clonotype appeared a few times. The V call is TRBV10-3, the J call TRBJ2-4, with D possibly matching TRBD1 (6 bases). Germline V gives CDR1 ENHRY, CDR2 SYGVKD. This CDR3 is 16 amino acids long. The V end was cut by 6 bases, the J end by 9 bases, with 24 bases between. CDR3 residues: CAISAEGDRDPRIQYF. The CDR3, as DNA: TGTGCCATCAGCGCAGAGGGGGACCGGGACCCCCGCATTCAGTACTTC.

This clonotype appeared a single time. This chain uses TRBV4-3 with TRBJ2-6; TRBD1 matches at 8 bases. The CDR3 is 20 amino acids. V was pared by 3 bases and J by 0 bases, with 13 bases of the junction left unmatched. Germline V lookup: CDR1 LGHNA, CDR2 YSLEER. The CDR3 DNA is TGCGCCAGCAGCCAGGGGACAGGCCTAGGGGCCATCTCTGGGGCCAACGTCCTGACTTTC. The encoded protein is CASSQGTGLGAISGANVLTF.

This clonotype was seen a few times. This rearrangement joins TRBV20-1 to TRBJ2-1; 9 bases line up with TRBD2. V shed 2 bases and J 0 bases; nucleotides not matched to a gene: 14. The germline V gene has CDR1 DFQATT and CDR2 SNEGSKA (reference sequence). CDR3 length: 19 residues. Here the CDR3 reads CSARHRGLAGRSSYNEQFF. CDR3 nucleotide sequence: TGCAGTGCTAGACATCGGGGGCTAGCGGGGCGCAGCTCCTACAATGAGCAGTTCTTC.

This clonotype has just a few counts. V is TRBV20-1 and J is TRBJ2-3, with D perhaps assigned TRBD1 or TRBD2 (5 bases each). V was trimmed by 6 bases and J by 3 bases, leaving 13 bases between them. Germline V CDR1 and CDR2: DFQATT, SNEGSKA (reference sequence). The CDR3 sequence is 13 residues long. The DNA of the CDR3 is TGCAGTGCCTACCATGGGGGAACAGATACGCAGTATTTT. Protein sequence: CSAYHGGTDTQYF.

This clonotype was counted only a few times. This chain links TRBV11-2 with TRBJ2-1; TRBD2 agrees at 10 bases. The CDR3 covers 16 residues. The V and J ends lost 4 bases and 6 bases, in that order; junction bases with no gene match: 9. Germline CDR1 and CDR2: SGHAT and FQNNGV. The CDR3 protein is CASSSYSGGPSNEQFF. The CDR3 DNA follows: TGTGCCAGCAGCTCCTATAGCGGGGGGCCGAGCAATGAGCAGTTCTTC.

In this sample, this clonotype turned up a few times. The chain has TRBV11-2 and TRBJ2-5; 8 positions match TRBD2. J gave up 2 bases and V 1 base, and 12 bases lay outside the gene matches. From germline, CDR1 is SGHAT and CDR2 FQNNGV. The CDR3 length is 18 residues. CDR3 protein: CASSLVGGGPPQQETQYF. The CDR3 DNA follows: TGTGCCAGCAGCTTAGTGGGCGGGGGGCCACCCCAACAAGAGACCCAGTACTTC.

The CDR3 is CSARGPGSGGFYEQYV. For the CDR3, the DNA is TGCAGTGCTAGAGGACCCGGTAGCGGGGGCTTTTACGAGCAGTACGTC. The chain joins TRBV20-1 to TRBJ2-7, with 9 bases identical to TRBD2. CDR1 and CDR2 from the germline V gene are DFQATT and SNEGSKA (reference sequence). The length of the CDR3 is 16 residues. Germline trimming cut 1 base from V and 4 bases from J; bases unmatched to any gene: 11.